The following is a TCR beta chain sequence with its context. Antigen specificity is unknown. V was clipped by 5 bases and J by 5 bases, with 19 bases between them. This CDR3 has 15 amino acids. The V gene's germline CDR1 is MNHEY and CDR2 SMNVEV (reference sequence). Clones were sequenced by immunoSEQ multiplex PCR, and TCRdb holds only the in-frame ones, with some missing. The table lists approximately 70,000 clones, 70% to 90% of them singletons, with roughly 8% in the top ten. This specimen comes from a study of cytotoxic CD8 clonotypes in ibrutinib-treated CLL. As for the study in general: Response material was collected after a median approximately 12 months of treatment, range 6 to 36.

Broader study findings: At baseline, clonality was higher than in age-matched healthy donors and correlated with CD8+ counts.

The origin of this receptor is a human donor with chronic lymphocytic leukemia. The chain links TRBV27 to TRBJ2-7; D is unresolved. The source material was PBMCs, sampled at disease progression, from a patient treated with ibrutinib. CDR3 amino acids: CASSTNLDRADEQYF. The DNA for the CDR3 is TGTGCCAGCAGTACCAATCTAGATCGGGCGGACGAGCAGTACTTC.